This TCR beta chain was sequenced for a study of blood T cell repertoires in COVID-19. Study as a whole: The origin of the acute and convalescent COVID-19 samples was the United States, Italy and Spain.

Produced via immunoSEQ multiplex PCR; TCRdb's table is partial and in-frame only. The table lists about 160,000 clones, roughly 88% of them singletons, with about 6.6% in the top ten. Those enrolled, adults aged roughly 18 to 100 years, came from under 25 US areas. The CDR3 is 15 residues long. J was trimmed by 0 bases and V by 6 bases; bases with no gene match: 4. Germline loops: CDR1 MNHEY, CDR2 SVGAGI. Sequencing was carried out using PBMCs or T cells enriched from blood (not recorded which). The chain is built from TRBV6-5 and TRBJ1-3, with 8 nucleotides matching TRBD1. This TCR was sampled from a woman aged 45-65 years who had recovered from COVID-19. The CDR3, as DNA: TGTGCCAGCAGGAAAACAGGGGGCTCTGGAAACACCATATATTTT. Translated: CASRKTGGSGNTIYF.